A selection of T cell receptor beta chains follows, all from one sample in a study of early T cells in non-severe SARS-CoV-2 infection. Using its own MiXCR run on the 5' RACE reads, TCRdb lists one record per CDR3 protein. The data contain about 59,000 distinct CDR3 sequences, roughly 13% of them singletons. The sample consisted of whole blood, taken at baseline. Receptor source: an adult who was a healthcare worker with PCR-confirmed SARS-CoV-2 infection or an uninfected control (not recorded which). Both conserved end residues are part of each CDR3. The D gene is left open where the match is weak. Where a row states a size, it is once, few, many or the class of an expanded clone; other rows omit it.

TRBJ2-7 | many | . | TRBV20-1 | TGCAGTGCTAGAGAACCCACTACACAATCCTACGAGCAGTACTTC | CSAREPTTQSYEQYF
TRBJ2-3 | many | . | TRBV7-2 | TGTGCCAGCAGCTTAGTCTTGAGGGATACGCAGTATTTT | CASSLVLRDTQYF
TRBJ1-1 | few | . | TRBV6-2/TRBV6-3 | TGTGCCAGCAGTTACTCGCCTTGGGGGACTGAAGCTTTCTTT | CASSYSPWGTEAFF
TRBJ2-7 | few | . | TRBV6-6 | TGTGCCAGCAGTTACAACGACCGGACGGGCTACGAGCAGTACTTC | CASSYNDRTGYEQYF
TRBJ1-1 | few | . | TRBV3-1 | TGTGCCAGCAGCCAAAAAGGGCGGAGTCCTGAAGCTTTCTTT | CASSQKGRSPEAFF
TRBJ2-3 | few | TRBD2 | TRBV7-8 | TGTGCCAGCAGCTTAGAGCAGCGGGGGTACACAGATACGCAGTATTTT | CASSLEQRGYTDTQYF
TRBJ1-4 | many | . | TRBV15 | TGTGCCACCAGCAGAGATAATTTATGGGGGCGCAGGGAAAAACTGTTTTTT | CATSRDNLWGRREKLFF
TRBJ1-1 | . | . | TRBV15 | TGTGCCACCAGCAGAGGTGGCAGCCCCATGGGCACTGAAGCTTTCTTT | CATSRGGSPMGTEAFF
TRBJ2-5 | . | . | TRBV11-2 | TGTGCCAGCAGCTTAGTTACGGGTGACCAGTACTTC | CASSLVTGDQYF
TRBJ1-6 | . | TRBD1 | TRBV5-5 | TGTGCCAGCAGCTTGGGGACAGGGACGGATTCACCCCTCCACTTT | CASSLGTGTDSPLHF
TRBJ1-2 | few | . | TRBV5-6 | TGTGCCAGCAGCTTGCGTGGCGGCTACACCTTC | CASSLRGGYTF
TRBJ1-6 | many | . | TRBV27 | TGTGCCAGCAGCCCGCGTACGAGTAGAAATTCACCCCTCCACTTT | CASSPRTSRNSPLHF
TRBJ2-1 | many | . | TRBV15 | TGTGCCACCAGCAGACCAGGGAAAGGGACCTACAATGAGCAGTTCTTC | CATSRPGKGTYNEQFF
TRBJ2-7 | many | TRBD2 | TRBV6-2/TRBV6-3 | TGTGCCAGCAGTTACAAGGGTCTAGCGGACTACGAGCAGTACTTC | CASSYKGLADYEQYF
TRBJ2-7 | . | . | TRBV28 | TGTGCCAGCAGTTTACCCGGCTCAGCCTCCTACGAGCAGTACTTC | CASSLPGSASYEQYF
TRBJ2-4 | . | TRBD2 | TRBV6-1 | TGTGCCAGCAGTGAAGGACTAGCGGGGGGTAATAACATTCAGTACTTC | CASSEGLAGGNNIQYF
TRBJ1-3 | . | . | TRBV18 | TGTGCCAGCTCACCACCCAACTCTGGAAACACCATATATTTT | CASSPPNSGNTIYF
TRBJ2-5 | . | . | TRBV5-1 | TGCGCCAGCAGCTTGACCCGGCGGGCGCAGGAGACCCAGTACTTC | CASSLTRRAQETQYF
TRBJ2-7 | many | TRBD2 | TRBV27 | TGTGCCAGCAGTTCCCCGCCGGGGGACTATTCCAACGAGCAGTACTTC | CASSSPPGDYSNEQYF
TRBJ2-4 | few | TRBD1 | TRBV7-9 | TGTGCCAGCAGTCCCCCAGGGGGCAATGGCAAAAACATTCAGTACTTC | CASSPPGGNGKNIQYF
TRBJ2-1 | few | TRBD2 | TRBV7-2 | TGTGCCAGCAGCTTAGTGTTCGGGACTAGCCTCAGCTCCTACAATGAGCAGTTCTTC | CASSLVFGTSLSSYNEQFF
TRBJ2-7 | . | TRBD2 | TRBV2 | TGTGCCAGCAGCCGGGGGGCTAGCGGGACCTACGAGCAGTACTTC | CASSRGASGTYEQYF
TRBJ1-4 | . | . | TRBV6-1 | TGTGCCAGCACGGAGTATGGGGTTGCAACTAATGAAAAACTGTTTTTT | CASTEYGVATNEKLFF
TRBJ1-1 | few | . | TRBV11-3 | TGTGCCAGCAGCATGGGCGGGGGCCTGAACACTGAAGCTTTCTTT | CASSMGGGLNTEAFF
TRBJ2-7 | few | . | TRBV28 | TGTGCCAGCAGTTTAATCCGGGGTAGCTCCTACGAGCAGTACTTC | CASSLIRGSSYEQYF
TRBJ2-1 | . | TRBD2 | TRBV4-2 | TGTGCCAGCAGCCAAGATCGGGATAGCGGGGCCTACAATGAGCAGTTCTTC | CASSQDRDSGAYNEQFF
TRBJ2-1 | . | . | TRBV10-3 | TGTGCCAGTCGGGACGGATACAATGAGCAGTTCTTC | CASRDGYNEQFF
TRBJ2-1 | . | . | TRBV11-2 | TGTGCCAGCAGCCTCCATGAAGAGCAGTTCTTC | CASSLHEEQFF
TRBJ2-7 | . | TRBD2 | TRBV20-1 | TGCAGTGCTAGAGTCCAGGGACTACCCTCCTACGAGCAGTACTTC | CSARVQGLPSYEQYF
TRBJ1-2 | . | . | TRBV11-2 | TGTGCCAGCAGCTCAACTATGGGGGCTTATGGCTACACCTTC | CASSSTMGAYGYTF
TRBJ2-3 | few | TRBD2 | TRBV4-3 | TGCGCCAGCAGCCAAGGGACTAGCGGGAGGGCGTTCCTTTGGACGCAGTATTTT | CASSQGTSGRAFLWTQYF
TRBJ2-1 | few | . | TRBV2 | TGTGCCAGCGTGGGTGTTGAGCAGTTCTTC | CASVGVEQFF
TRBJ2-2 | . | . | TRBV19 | TGTGCCAGTAGTCTGGCGGCCAACACCGGGGAGCTGTTTTTT | CASSLAANTGELFF
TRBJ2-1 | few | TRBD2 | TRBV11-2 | TGTGCCAGCAGCTCAGCGGGGGGGTTAGATGAGCAGTTCTTC | CASSSAGGLDEQFF
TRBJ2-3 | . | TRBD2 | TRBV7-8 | TGTGCCAGCAGCTTTTTTTCCACGGGACTAGCGGTTCTGAATACGCAGTATTTT | CASSFFSTGLAVLNTQYF
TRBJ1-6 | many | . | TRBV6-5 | TGTGCCAGCAGTTACTCGCGAGGACACCTTTCACCCCTCCACTTT | CASSYSRGHLSPLHF
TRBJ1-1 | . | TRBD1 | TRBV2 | TGTGCCAGCAGTGGACAGGGTGCCACTGAAGCTTTCTTT | CASSGQGATEAFF
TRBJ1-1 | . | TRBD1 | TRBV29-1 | TGCAGCGTCCACAGGGGATCCACTGAAGCTTTCTTT | CSVHRGSTEAFF
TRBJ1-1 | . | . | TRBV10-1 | TGCGCCAGCAGGCTCTACGCGAACACTGAAGCTTTCTTT | CASRLYANTEAFF
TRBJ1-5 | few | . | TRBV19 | TGTGCCAGTAATTCCTATAGCAATCAGCCCCAGCATTTT | CASNSYSNQPQHF
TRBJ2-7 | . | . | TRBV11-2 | TGTGCCAGCAGCTCTTCCAGATCCTTTTCCTACGAGCAGTACTTC | CASSSSRSFSYEQYF
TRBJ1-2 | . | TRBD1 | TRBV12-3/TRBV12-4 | TGTGCCAGCAGCTCCGGGACAGGGGGCTTTGGCTACACCTTC | CASSSGTGGFGYTF
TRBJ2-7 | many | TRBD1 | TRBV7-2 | TGTGCCAGCAGCTACGACAGGGACTACGAGCAGTACTTC | CASSYDRDYEQYF
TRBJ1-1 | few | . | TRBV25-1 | TGTGCCAGCAGTGATAGATCGAGGCATAACACTGAAGCTTTCTTT | CASSDRSRHNTEAFF
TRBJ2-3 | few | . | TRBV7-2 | TGTGCCAGCAGCATGACTGAAAATACGCAGTATTTT | CASSMTENTQYF
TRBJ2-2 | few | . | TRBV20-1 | TGCAGTGCCTCGAGCGGGGCAGGGGGCTCCGGGGAGCTGTTTTTT | CSASSGAGGSGELFF
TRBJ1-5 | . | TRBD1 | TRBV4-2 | TGTGCCAGCAGCCAAGGGGACAGACCCAATCAGCCCCAGCATTTT | CASSQGDRPNQPQHF
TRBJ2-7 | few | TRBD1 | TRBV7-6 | TGTGCCAGCAGCTTAGCAGACAGGGGAGGTTCCTACGAGCAGTACTTC | CASSLADRGGSYEQYF
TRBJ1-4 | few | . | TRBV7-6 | TGTGCCAGCAGCTTTCCCCCGAACGTGCCTTCTGAAAAACTGTTTTTT | CASSFPPNVPSEKLFF
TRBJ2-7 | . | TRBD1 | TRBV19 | TGTGCCAGTAGGCTCAACAGGGGGTCGGGTCACGAGCAGTACTTC | CASRLNRGSGHEQYF
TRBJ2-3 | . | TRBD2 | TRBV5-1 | TGCGCCAGCAGCCCGGGACTAGCGGGAGGACTCTCCACAGATACGCAGTATTTT | CASSPGLAGGLSTDTQYF
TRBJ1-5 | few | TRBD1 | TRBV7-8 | TGTGCCAGCAGCTTCCGGACAGGGCGGAGGCCCCAGCATTTT | CASSFRTGRRPQHF
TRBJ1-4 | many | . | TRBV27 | TGTGCCAGCAGTTTATGGTCTAGCGATGAAAAACTGTTTTTT | CASSLWSSDEKLFF
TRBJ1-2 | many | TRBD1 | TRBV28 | TGTGCCAGCAGTCCCCCGACAGGGTTCTATGGCTACACCTTC | CASSPPTGFYGYTF
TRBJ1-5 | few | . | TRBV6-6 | TGTGCCAGCAGTTCACCAGGGGAGTGGAGGCCCCAGCATTTT | CASSSPGEWRPQHF
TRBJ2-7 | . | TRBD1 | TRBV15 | TGTGCCACCAGCAGGGACCGGGGGACAGGGCTCGCCTACGAGCAGTACTTC | CATSRDRGTGLAYEQYF
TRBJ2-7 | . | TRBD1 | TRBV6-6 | TGTGCCAGCGGGACAGGGTCATCTAACGAGCAGTACTTC | CASGTGSSNEQYF
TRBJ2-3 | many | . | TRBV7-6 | TGTGCCAGCAGCTTTCGCGGACCCGGCGGGACAGATACGCAGTATTTT | CASSFRGPGGTDTQYF
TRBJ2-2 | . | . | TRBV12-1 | TGTGCCAGCAGGTGGGAGCGGGAGGACACCGGGGAGCTGTTTTTT | CASRWEREDTGELFF
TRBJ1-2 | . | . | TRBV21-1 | TGTGCCAGCAGCAAAGTTGGAGGGGGCGGCTATGGCTACACCTTC | CASSKVGGGGYGYTF